This TCR beta chain was identified during a study of T cell repertoires in cytomegalovirus infection. Whole-study context: Through public TCR beta signatures, both CMV infection and matching HLA type were indicated. The study, taken as a whole, reports: Carriers of CMV plus the relevant HLA were identified by cumulative public TCR beta family frequency. What dominated the ex vivo response were HLA-C-restricted CMV-specific TCR beta clonotypes.

This clonotype was picked up many times. Its matching antigen is unknown. The germline V gene has CDR1 SGHTA and CDR2 FQGNSA. The germline V and J ends were trimmed by 2 bases and 10 bases, with 15 bases remaining between them. The CDR3 is 15 amino acids. TCRdb ran MiXCR on the reads and lists one entry per CDR3 protein. The table lists roughly 250,000 distinct CDR3 sequences, 9% to 15% of them singletons, with 1.5% to 2% in the top ten. Sequences were obtained from PBMCs. The gene calls are TRBV7-2 and TRBJ1-6, with D possibly being TRBD1 (6 bases). The source is a human donor in good health (CMV status not recorded). Some clones in this sample may be carry-over from other donors' samples. The CDR3, as DNA: TGTGCCAGCAGCTTAACTGGGCAGACAGGATCACCCCTCCACTTT. As protein: CASSLTGQTGSPLHF.